This T cell receptor beta chain was retrieved from a study of early T cells in non-severe SARS-CoV-2 infection (dated by TCRdb to the early 2020s). Study-level background: Because TCR sequencing was done on bulk RNA from unsorted whole blood, the alpha and beta chains could not be paired. The investigation overall reported the following: VDJdb matching was skewed toward anti-spike CD8 responses, so virus-specific expansions were likely underestimated and private and CD4 specificities were missed.

A case-control design nested within a healthcare worker cohort in London, UK, was used, with weekly nasopharyngeal swab PCR tests and blood sampling performed. Healthcare workers were recruited between 23 and 31 March 2020, during the week of the UK lockdown, and were followed weekly for up to roughly 15 weeks. The receptor library was made with 5' RACE. The instrument given in TCRdb is NextSeq 500. Unique molecular identifiers were attached to individual cDNA molecules in the TCR library protocol so that sequencing error and PCR bias could be corrected. TCR alpha and beta chains were both sequenced, and the abundances of alpha and beta sequences in each sample were closely correlated with each other. Per the original workflow: V gene, J gene and CDR3 annotation of TCR sequences was performed with Decombinator V4. TCRs were defined as expanded if a significant change between any two time points was detected under a Poisson model with p below 0.0001. TCR abundances were normalised to the total number of TCRs sequenced in each sample and reported as counts per million. MAIT TCRs were defined by TRAV1-2 paired with TRAJ12, TRAJ20 or TRAJ33, and iNKT TCRs by TRAV10 paired with TRAJ18. A search of VDJdb, accessed on 1 November 2021, was run for TCRs annotated to CMV, EBV and SARS-CoV-2, with TCRs annotated for multiple antigens excluded. TCRdb trimmed public reads at Q25 via fastp, called clones via MiXCR and kept in-frame beta chains. Rows with a matching CDR3 protein are joined into one entry that keeps the most common DNA and genes. V and J calls and clone size were set by TCRdb, not the authors. Present in this sample are approximately 37,000 distinct CDR3 sequences, roughly 7.9% of which were seen just once. Around 12% of the sample goes to the ten largest clones.

The junction carries 9 bases between V and J, which are trimmed by 0 bases and 6 bases respectively. Taken from the germline V gene (reference sequence), the CDR1 and CDR2 loops are GTSNPN and SVGIG. Reading from cysteine to phenylalanine, the CDR3 counts 12 amino acids. Solely the CDR3 DNA is kept, with 36 bases framed from the first base. A word on this clonotype: Its antigen is still unknown. No base quality values were provided; no much bigger clone lies one nucleotide off.

This sequence originates from an adult who was a healthcare worker with PCR-confirmed SARS-CoV-2 infection or an uninfected control (not recorded which). The rearranged chain carries TRBV30 and TRBJ2-7; no D segment can be confidently identified. The sequences come from whole blood, collected at baseline. In nucleotides, the sequence is TGTGCCTGGAGTGTCTCAAGTCCCGAGCAGTACTTC. Its protein is CAWSVSSPEQYF.